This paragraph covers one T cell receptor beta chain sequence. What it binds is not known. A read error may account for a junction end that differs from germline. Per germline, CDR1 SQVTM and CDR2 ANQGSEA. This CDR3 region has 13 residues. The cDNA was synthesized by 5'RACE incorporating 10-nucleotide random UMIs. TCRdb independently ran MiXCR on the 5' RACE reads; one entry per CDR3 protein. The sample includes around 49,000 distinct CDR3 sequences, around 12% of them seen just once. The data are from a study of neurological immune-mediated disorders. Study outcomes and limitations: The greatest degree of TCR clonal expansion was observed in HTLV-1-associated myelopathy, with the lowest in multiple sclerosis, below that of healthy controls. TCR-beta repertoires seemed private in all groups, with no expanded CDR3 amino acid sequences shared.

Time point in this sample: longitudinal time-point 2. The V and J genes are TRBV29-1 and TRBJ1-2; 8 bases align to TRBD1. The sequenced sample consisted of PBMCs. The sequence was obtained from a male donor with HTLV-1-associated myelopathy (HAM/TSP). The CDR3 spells CSVGLTGEGGNTF. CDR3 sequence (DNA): TGCAGCGTCGGGCTGACAGGGGAAGGTGGCAACACCTTC.